This TCR beta chain is drawn from a study of T cell responses to AZD1222 COVID-19 vaccine. Comment on this clone: The antigen is unknown.

Findings of the study overall: Baseline antibody screening turned up just six seropositive AZD1222 recipients. No day 14 peak samples; only post-peak repertoires were characterized. Close to half of all spike-specific TCRs reportedly target regions of the variants that are unmutated. Elevations in Spike-specific TCR breadth and depth followed administration of two AZD1222 doses.

Germline-derived CDR1 and CDR2 are LNHDA and SQIVND (reference sequence). The CDR3 has 14 residues. The V end was cut by 4 bases, the J end by 3 bases, with 13 bases between. Measured with immunoSEQ multiplex PCR; TCRdb has only the in-frame clones, and not every one. The sample contains about 87,000 clones, around 90% of which appear only once. This receptor was identified in an adult in good health. Here the sequenced sample was peripheral blood, taken on day 0 of AZD1222 vaccination. The chain has TRBV19 and TRBJ2-7; D might be TRBD2 (5 bases). DNA for the CDR3: TGTGCCAGTAGTACCCCGGGGAGTAACTACGAGCAGTACTTC. Translated, it gives CASSTPGSNYEQYF.